These 22 T cell receptor beta chains came from one sample sequenced in a study of blood T cell repertoires in COVID-19. Repertoires were generated with immunoSEQ multiplex PCR, while TCRdb's copy carries only in-frame clones and drops some. The sample has approximately 180,000 clones, roughly 91% seen once; the top ten hold around 5.8%. The sample comprised peripheral blood. These receptors all stem from a man in his forties or fifties with active or convalescent COVID-19.

The J gene is TRBJ1-5, the V gene TRBV10-3; TRBD1 matches 11 bases. After removal of 4 bases from V and 4 bases from J, the junction contained 3 bases not matched to a gene. The germline CDR1 and CDR2 sequences are ENHRY and SYGVKD. This CDR3 has 15 amino acids. CDR3 sequence (DNA): TGTGCCATCAGTGGCGGACAGGGGGCAAATCAGCCCCAGCATTTT. Translation: CAISGGQGANQPQHF.

Only one count was recorded for this clone. V gene TRBV28 combines with J gene TRBJ1-1, with D unresolved. V was cut by 3 bases and J by 1 base, with 15 bases left in between. CDR1 is MDHEN, CDR2 SYDVKM, per germline. This CDR3 has 16 residues. The CDR3 DNA reads TGTGCCAGCAGTTTCGGCGGGTGGGCAGCGAACACTGAAGCTTTCTTT. This sequence encodes CASSFGGWAANTEAFF.

V is TRBV6-5 and J is TRBJ1-1; D is unclear. In germline, CDR1 is MNHEY, CDR2 SVGAGI. This CDR3 comprises 15 residues. With 5 bases removed from V and 2 bases from J, the gap between germline ends came to 15 bases. Here the CDR3 DNA reads TGTGCCAGCAGTCCCCTCGCAGGCAGCAACACTGAAGCTTTCTTT. It is translated as CASSPLAGSNTEAFF.

V and J are TRBV4-1 and TRBJ1-1, with D perhaps TRBD1 (5 bases). The CDR3 is 14 residues long. Germline V gene lookup returns CDR1 MGHRA and CDR2 YSYEKL. Deletions cut 4 bases from V and 0 bases from J, with 9 bases between. The CDR3 DNA is TGCGCCAGCAGCCCGAGACAGATGAACACTGAAGCTTTCTTT. The encoded protein is CASSPRQMNTEAFF.

This clone was seen only a few times. The gene calls are TRBV27 and TRBJ2-3; a possible D gene is TRBD2 (6 bases). Germline-derived CDR1 and CDR2 are MNHEY and SMNVEV (reference sequence). V was trimmed by 2 bases and J by 2 bases, leaving 14 bases between them. The CDR3 covers 16 residues. The CDR3: CASSLQRASFTDTQYF. For the CDR3, the DNA is TGTGCCAGCAGTTTACAGCGGGCCTCCTTCACAGATACGCAGTATTTT.

The chain couples TRBV5-1 to TRBJ2-2; TRBD1 is a possible D gene (5 bases). The CDR3 extends over 18 amino acids. The V gene lost 4 bases and the J gene lost 0 bases, with 19 bases spanning the gap. CDR1 and CDR2 (germline): SGHRS, YFSETQ. DNA for the CDR3: TGCGCCAGCAGCCCCAATCCAGGGCCTACCACGAACACCGGGGAGCTGTTTTTT. Its translation: CASSPNPGPTTNTGELFF.

This chain uses TRBV2 with TRBJ2-1; 8 positions agree with TRBD1. The germline V gene encodes CDR1 SNHLY and CDR2 FYNNEI. With 5 bases clipped from V and 9 bases from J, the junction kept 9 bases outside the gene matches. This CDR3 has 14 amino acids. Written as DNA, the CDR3 is TGTGCCAGCAGTATCGACAGGGGAGAGGCTGAGCAGTTCTTC. The encoded protein is CASSIDRGEAEQFF.

The CDR3 DNA is TGTGCCAGCAGCTTATTTTGGGAGGCGGGTGAGCAGTTCTTC. As protein: CASSLFWEAGEQFF. This sequence joins TRBV7-8 and TRBJ2-1, with D possibly being TRBD2 (6 bases). Germline assignment: CDR1 SGHVS and CDR2 FQNEAQ. This CDR3 is 14 amino acids long. V shed 2 bases and J shed 9 bases, with 14 bases lying between them.

The chain has TRBV24-1 and TRBJ1-5; tentatively, D is TRBD1 (6 bases). The CDR3 sequence is 14 residues long. V was cut by 2 bases and J by 6 bases, with 10 bases left in between. CDR1 and CDR2 from the germline V gene are KGHDR and SFDVKD. The CDR3 bases are TGTGCCACCAGTGATTCACAGGGATTTCAGCCCCAGCATTTT. It yields the protein CATSDSQGFQPQHF.

V and J are TRBV28 and TRBJ1-2; the D gene is possibly TRBD1 (5 bases). Germline-derived CDR1 and CDR2 are MDHEN and SYDVKM. V was clipped by 5 bases and J by 2 bases, with 15 bases between them. CDR3 size: 15 residues. The CDR3 bases are TGTGCCAGCAGTGGGGGGAGGGATCGAAACTATGGCTACACCTTC. Translating it yields CASSGGRDRNYGYTF.

The chain uses TRBV14 and TRBJ2-1; 9 nucleotides align to TRBD1. The CDR3 runs to 18 residues. CDR1 SGHDN and CDR2 FVKESK come from the germline V gene. J lost 9 bases, V lost 1 base, and 16 bases had no gene match. The CDR3 here is CASSQVGDRGIFRGEQFF. The CDR3, as DNA: TGTGCCAGCAGCCAAGTGGGTGACAGGGGGATATTTAGGGGTGAGCAGTTCTTC. The entire variable domain, with the rest obtained from reference TRBV14 and TRBJ2-1, is as follows: EAGVTQFPSHSVIEKGQTVTLRCDPISGHDNLYWYRRVMGKEIKFLLHFVKESKQDESGMPNNRFLAERTGGTYSTLKVQPAELEDSGVYFCASSQVGDRGIFRGEQFFGPGTRLTVL.

This chain connects TRBV4-3 to TRBJ1-4; D call uncertain. The germline V gene has CDR1 LGHNA and CDR2 YSLEER. V was clipped by 0 bases and J by 6 bases, with 5 bases between them. The CDR3 totals 13 residues. Here the CDR3 DNA reads TGCGCCAGCAGCCAAGATAGCTATGAAAAACTGTTTTTT. It specifies CASSQDSYEKLFF.

This clone was recorded a few times. The V and J genes are TRBV7-9 and TRBJ1-4; D may be TRBD1 (6 bases). Per germline, CDR1 SEHNR and CDR2 FQNEAQ (reference sequence). CDR3 length: 15 residues. Trimming took off 3 bases at V and 3 bases at J, with 11 bases between the two ends. In nucleotides, the CDR3 is TGTGCCAGCAGCTTTACAGGGAAGGCTAATGAAAAACTGTTTTTT. This translates into CASSFTGKANEKLFF.

This chain uses TRBV7-6 with TRBJ2-5; 10 nucleotides agree with TRBD2. In germline, CDR1 is SGHVS, CDR2 FNYEAQ. V shed 1 base and J 3 bases; nucleotides not matched to a gene: 2. This CDR3 spans 15 amino acids. The CDR3 DNA follows: TGTGCCAGCAGCTTAGGAGCGGGGGGGAAAGAGACCCAGTACTTC. Translation gives CASSLGAGGKETQYF.

This chain connects TRBV19 to TRBJ2-2; D is perhaps TRBD2 (6 bases). The CDR3 length is 14 residues. From germline, CDR1 is LNHDA and CDR2 SQIVND (reference sequence). V shed 10 bases and J shed 4 bases, with 16 bases lying between them. CDR3 amino acids: CATHRESVTGELFF. DNA for the CDR3: TGTGCCACCCACCGGGAGTCGGTCACCGGGGAGCTGTTTTTT. Drawing the rest from reference TRBV19 and TRBJ2-2, the complete variable domain is DGGITQSPKYLFRKEGQNVTLSCEQNLNHDAMYWYRQDPGQGLRLIYYSQIVNDFQKGDIAEGYSVSREKKESFPLTVTSAQKNPTAFYLCATHRESVTGELFFGEGSRLTVL.

The rearrangement uses TRBV12-3 or TRBV12-4 and TRBJ2-1; D unclear. The CDR3 is 12 residues long. Trimming cost V 7 bases and J 4 bases, with 8 bases left between them. The DNA of the CDR3 is TGTGCCAGCACCGGCGGATACAATGAGCAGTTCTTC. Residues: CASTGGYNEQFF.

The chain joins TRBV5-1 to TRBJ2-5, with 8 bases identical to TRBD1. The CDR3 has 17 amino acids. Germline V lookup: CDR1 SGHRS, CDR2 YFSETQ. Trimming took 4 bases from V and 5 from J; bases not matched to a gene: 16. The CDR3 reads CASSPEAGGPAPETQYF. Written as DNA, the CDR3 is TGCGCCAGCAGCCCCGAGGCAGGGGGCCCAGCCCCGGAGACCCAGTACTTC. The full variable domain, with the rest looked up from reference TRBV5-1 and TRBJ2-5, is KAGVTQTPRYLIKTRGQQVTLSCSPISGHRSVSWYQQTPGQGLQFLFEYFSETQRNKGNFPGRFSGRQFSNSRSEMNVSTLELGDSALYLCASSPEAGGPAPETQYFGPGTRLLVL.

The rearrangement uses TRBV6-5 and TRBJ1-1; D possibly corresponds to TRBD1 (6 bases). Germline V gives CDR1 MNHEY, CDR2 SVGAGI. CDR3 size: 15 residues. Trimming removed 5 bases at V and 11 bases at J, with 24 bases between. CDR3 DNA: TGTGCCAGCAGTAACATGAACTCGGCAGGGGATTGGGCTTTCTTT. It yields the protein CASSNMNSAGDWAFF.

The chain has TRBV28 and TRBJ1-5; a weak D match, TRBD1 (5 bases). Per the germline V gene, CDR1 is MDHEN and CDR2 is SYDVKM. Between the trimmed V and J ends, which lost 3 bases and 0 bases, there was a span of 12 bases. The CDR3 sequence is 16 residues long. This CDR3 reads CASSLGGIDSNQPQHF. In DNA, the CDR3 is TGTGCCAGCAGTTTGGGGGGAATCGATAGCAATCAGCCCCAGCATTTT.

The chain joins TRBV5-1 to TRBJ2-3; D call uncertain. The CDR3 extends over 13 amino acids. V lost 3 bases, J lost 6 bases, and 11 bases lay in between. CDR1 is SGHRS, CDR2 YFSETQ, per germline. The CDR3 DNA reads TGCGCCAGCAGCTCCCTTAATGAGGATACGCAGTATTTT. Translated, it gives CASSSLNEDTQYF.

This CDR3 is CASSQESGFGSTDTQYF. The CDR3 DNA sequence: TGCGCCAGCAGCCAAGAGTCGGGATTTGGTAGCACAGATACGCAGTATTTT. J is TRBJ2-3 and V is TRBV4-1; a possible D gene is TRBD2 (5 bases). Per the germline V gene, CDR1 is MGHRA and CDR2 is YSYEKL. This CDR3 comprises 17 residues. V lost 0 bases to trimming and J lost 0 bases, with 13 bases between them.

This chain uses TRBV28 with TRBJ1-2; 10 bases align to TRBD1. V trimming: 6 bases; J trimming: 2 bases; junction bases outside the gene matches: 6. The germline CDR1 and CDR2 sequences are MDHEN and SYDVKM. The CDR3 extends over 15 amino acids. CDR3 in DNA: TGTGCCAGCAGGAAAAGACAGGGGGCCAACTATGGCTACACCTTC. Translation gives CASRKRQGANYGYTF.